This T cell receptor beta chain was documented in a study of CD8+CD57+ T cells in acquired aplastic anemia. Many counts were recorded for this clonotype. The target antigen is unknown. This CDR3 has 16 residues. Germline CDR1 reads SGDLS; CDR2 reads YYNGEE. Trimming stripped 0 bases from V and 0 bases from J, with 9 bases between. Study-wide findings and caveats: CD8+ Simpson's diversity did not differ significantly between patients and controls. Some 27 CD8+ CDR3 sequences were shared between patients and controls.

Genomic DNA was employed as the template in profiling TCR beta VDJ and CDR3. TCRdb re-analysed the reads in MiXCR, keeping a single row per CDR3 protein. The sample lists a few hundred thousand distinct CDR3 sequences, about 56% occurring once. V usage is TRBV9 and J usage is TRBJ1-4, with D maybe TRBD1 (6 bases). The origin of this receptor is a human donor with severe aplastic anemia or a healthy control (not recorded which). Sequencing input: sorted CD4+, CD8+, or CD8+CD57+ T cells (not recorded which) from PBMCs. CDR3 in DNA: TGTGCCAGCAGCGTAGGGGGACAATCAACTAATGAAAAACTGTTTTTT. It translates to CASSVGGQSTNEKLFF.